Listed here are 5 T cell receptor beta chains from one sample, sequenced in a study of molecular identifiers for immune sequencing clone quantification. TCRdb used MiXCR to reprocess the PCR reads, holding one entry per CDR3 protein. The repertoire holds about 40,000 distinct CDR3 sequences, with roughly 20% as singletons. The sample taken for sequencing was naive CD8+ T cells from blood, with Jurkat cell RNA spiked in. Sample subset: FACS-sorted CD8+CD4-CCR7+CD45RA+ naive T cells. Every receptor here comes from a human donor in good health. Some libraries in this study had Jurkat cell RNA spiked in.

On this clonotype: This could be a read error, since a much larger clone is one nucleotide away. The CDR3 does not close with the conserved phenylalanine or tryptophan, likely indicating a read error. The V call is TRBV4-3, the J call TRBJ2-7; D is unclear. V was trimmed by 1 base and J by 7 bases, leaving 14 bases between them. Per the germline V gene, CDR1 is LGHNA and CDR2 is YSLEER. This CDR3 region has 14 residues. This chain's CDR3 is CASSQGSVLGEQYL. In DNA form, the CDR3 reads TGCGCCAGCAGCCAAGGGTCGGTTCTGGGGGAGCAGTACCTC.

This clonotype showed up many times. The rearrangement joins TRBV28 to TRBJ2-3, with 12 nucleotides matching TRBD2. This CDR3 is built from 17 residues. Germline CDR1 MDHEN, CDR2 SYDVKM. The trim removed 3 bases at V and 5 bases at J, leaving 9 bases unmatched. The CDR3 bases are TGTGCCAGCAGTTTCCCCCCGGGACTAGCGGGCCGAGATACGCAGTATTTT. The encoded protein is CASSFPPGLAGRDTQYF.

In regard to this clonotype: This may arise from a read error, as a much more abundant clone is one base away. This chain joins TRBV29-1 and TRBJ2-1, with no clear D. CDR1 is SQVTM, CDR2 ANQGSEA, per germline. This CDR3 is built from 12 residues. DNA for the CDR3: TGCGGCGGCGATTGGCCCTACAATGAGCAGTTCTTC. This codes for CGGDWPYNEQFF.

The chain couples TRBV2 to TRBJ2-1; 9 bases fit TRBD2. V shed 5 bases and J 9 bases; nucleotides not matched to a gene: 2. Germline values: CDR1 SNHLY, CDR2 FYNNEI. The CDR3 runs 12 residues. The CDR3 sequence is CASSISGSEQFF. The CDR3 nucleotides read TGTGCCAGCAGTATTAGCGGGAGTGAGCAGTTCTTC.

Concerning this clonotype itself: One base away lies a much larger clone, so this may be a sequencing read error. The V gene is TRBV5-1, the J gene TRBJ2-2; 14 bases are shared with TRBD2. Germline V gives CDR1 SGHRS, CDR2 YFSETQ. The CDR3 is 14 residues long. The CDR3 DNA reads as TGCGCCAGCACGGGACTAGCGGGAGACGGGGAGCTGTCTTTT. The encoded protein is CASTGLAGDGELSF.